This T cell receptor beta chain was retrieved from a study of T-cell memory formation after mild COVID-19. The overall study: TCR clusters mostly belonged to single donors. Whole-study findings and limits: Some SARS-CoV-2-responding clones were already detected in memory before infection.

Remarks on this clonotype: What it binds is not known.

TCR alpha and TCR beta cDNA libraries with sample barcodes and UMIs came from 5'RACE using constant-segment primers. Using its own MiXCR run on the 5' RACE reads, TCRdb lists one record per CDR3 protein. Altogether over 350,000 distinct CDR3 sequences are present, roughly 15% being singletons, with the ten largest covering roughly a fifth. The CDR3 is made up of 14 amino acids. CDR1 and CDR2 (germline): SGHVS, FQNEAQ. Between the trimmed V and J ends, which lost 2 bases and 8 bases, there was a span of 15 bases. The rearrangement joins TRBV7-8 to TRBJ1-2; D remains unclear. The sequencing sample was made of PBMCs or a T cell subset sorted from them (not recorded which). This TCR was recovered from a young man who had mild COVID-19 (a few samples of this study predate the infection). Cell type and time point are not known. In DNA, the CDR3 is TGTGCCAGCAGCTTAATCCCTCAGAAATCGGGCTACACCTTC. Translation: CASSLIPQKSGYTF.